This TCR beta chain was recorded in a study of blood T cell repertoires in COVID-19. As for the study in general: The United States, Italy and Spain were the sources of the acute and convalescent COVID-19 samples.

Per the authors' pipeline: Reference gene primer amplification gave nucleated cell count estimates. Measured with immunoSEQ multiplex PCR; TCRdb has only the in-frame clones, and not every one. V and J calls and clone size are given by that table; D and trimming were obtained from the DNA. The data contain about 190,000 clones, approximately 88% of them singletons. Which cohort a participant joined came from the clinical history participants gave. The CDR3 is 15 residues long. V shed 10 bases and J 6 bases; nucleotides not matched to a gene: 16. The germline gives CDR1 LNHDA, CDR2 SQIVND (reference sequence).

This clonotype was sampled from a woman in her 30s who had recovered from COVID-19. Sequencing was carried out using PBMCs or T cells enriched from blood (not recorded which). J is TRBJ1-2 and V is TRBV19, with 8 bases identical to TRBD1. The CDR3 nucleotides read TGTGCCACCTCGACAGGGGTCGGCGGCGTGGATGGCTACACCTTC. Protein sequence: CATSTGVGGVDGYTF.